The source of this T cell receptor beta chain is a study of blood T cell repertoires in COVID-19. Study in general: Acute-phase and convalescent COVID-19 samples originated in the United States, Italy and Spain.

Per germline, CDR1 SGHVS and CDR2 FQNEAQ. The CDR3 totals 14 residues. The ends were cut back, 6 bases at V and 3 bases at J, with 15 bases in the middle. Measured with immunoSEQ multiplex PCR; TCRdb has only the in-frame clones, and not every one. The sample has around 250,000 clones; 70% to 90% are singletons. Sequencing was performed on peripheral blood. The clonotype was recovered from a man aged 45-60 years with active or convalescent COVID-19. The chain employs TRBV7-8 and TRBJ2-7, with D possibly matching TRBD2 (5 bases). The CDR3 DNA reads TGTGCCAGCAGATCCTGGACGGGGTACTACGAGCAGTACTTC. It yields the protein CASRSWTGYYEQYF.